Below, 18 T cell receptor beta chains from the same sample are listed, as sequenced in a study of tumor and adjacent non-tumor tissue in lung cancer. TCRbeta libraries were built with three rounds of nested PCR, modified from ARM-PCR. TCRdb analysed the multiplex PCR reads with MiXCR anew, one entry per CDR3 protein. The data hold fewer than 130,000 distinct CDR3 sequences, with approximately 80% observed a single time. RNA was extracted from bulk tissue without any cell sorting. Sequencing was done on a sample of lung tumor tissue. The receptors stem from a man between 65 and 85 years old with non-small cell lung cancer.

This chain joins TRBV4-1 and TRBJ2-7; D call uncertain. Per germline, CDR1 MGHRA and CDR2 YSYEKL. V lost 0 bases, J lost 2 bases, and 11 bases lay in between. This CDR3 comprises 15 residues. CDR3: CASSQESRRTYEQYF. DNA of the CDR3: TGCGCCAGCAGCCAAGAAAGTAGGCGGACCTACGAGCAGTACTTC.

Concerning this clonotype itself: The germline gene is not matched at one end of the junction; a read error may be the cause. V usage is TRBV11-1 and J usage is TRBJ2-5; 11 positions match TRBD1. CDR3 length: 14 residues. The V gene's germline CDR1 is SGHAT and CDR2 FQDESV (reference sequence). CDR3 residues: CVRKRTGGAETQYF. CDR3 bases: TGTGTCAGAAAGAGGACAGGGGGCGCGGAGACCCAGTATTTC.

This chain links TRBV7-8 with TRBJ2-5; 7 nucleotides match TRBD2. The length of the CDR3 is 17 residues. CDR1 and CDR2 from the germline V gene are SGHVS and FQNEAQ. The J segment lost 5 bases and the V segment lost 2 bases, leaving 14 bases of the junction unmatched. CDR3 sequence reads: CASSLSSSGTGGETQYF. The DNA of the CDR3 is TGTGCCAGCAGCTTATCGTCGAGCGGAACCGGGGGGGAGACCCAGTACTTC.

The chain joins TRBV5-1 to TRBJ1-4; TRBD1 matches 10 bases. This CDR3 is built from 14 residues. Germline CDR1 reads SGHRS; CDR2 reads YFSETQ. CDR3 DNA: TGCATCAGCAACCTGGGACAGGGGAATGAAAAACTGTTTTTT. As protein: CISNLGQGNEKLFF.

The rearrangement links TRBV21-1 to TRBJ2-2; the table's D call of TRBD1 was not tested on the DNA. TRBV21-1 is given as a pseudogene. The CDR3 extends over 14 amino acids. CDR3 region: CARQIGGDTEELFF. CDR3 sequence (DNA): TGTGCCAGGCAGATAGGGGGCGACACCGAGGAGCTGTTTTTT.

Details on this clonotype: At one of its ends the junction is not consistent with the germline gene, which may arise from a read error. V is TRBV11-3 and J is TRBJ2-1; a weak D match, TRBD2 (7 bases). Per the germline V gene, CDR1 is SGHNT and CDR2 is YENEEA. The CDR3 runs 16 residues. CDR3 residues: CTSILNPTGGRGEQFF. CDR3 DNA sequence: TGTACCAGCATCTTAAATCCCACGGGGGGCAGGGGTGAGCAGTTTTTC.

The V and J genes are TRBV11-2 and TRBJ2-5; no definite D call. From germline, CDR1 is SGHAT and CDR2 FQNNGV. The CDR3 consists of 14 residues. Trimming took 5 bases from V and 1 from J, leaving 11 bases between them. This chain's CDR3 is CASSRPDIQETQYF. The DNA for the CDR3 is TGTGCCAGCAGCAGGCCGGATATCCAAGAGACCCAGTACTTC.

The J gene is TRBJ1-1, the V gene TRBV6-1, with TRBD1 matching 7 bases. Losses at the gene ends were 6 bases for V and 3 bases for J; bases not matched to a gene: 4. Germline loops: CDR1 MNHNS, CDR2 SASEGT. This CDR3 has 13 residues. The CDR3 here is CASSKGQYTEAFF. The CDR3 DNA reads as TGTGCCAGCAGCAAGGGACAGTACACTGAAGCTTTCTTT.

This chain links TRBV5-4 with TRBJ2-3; 12 nucleotides match TRBD2. CDR1 is SGHNT and CDR2 is YYREEE in the germline V gene (reference sequence). With V trimmed by 8 bases and J by 3 bases, 10 bases remained unmatched. The CDR3 is made up of 16 amino acids. The CDR3 nucleotides read TGTGCCAGGAGCCCGACTAGCGGGAGTGGGACAGATACGCAGTATTTT. Its translation: CARSPTSGSGTDTQYF.

For this clonotype: Relative to the germline gene, one junction end is altered; a read error may explain this. This CDR3 reads CASSYLGRGQSTIYF. The CDR3 DNA reads as TGTGCCAGCAGTTACCTAGGCAGGGGGCAATCTACCATATATTTC. This chain joins TRBV6-6 and TRBJ1-3; 8 bases align to TRBD1. Germline V gives CDR1 MNHNY, CDR2 SVGAGI (reference sequence). This CDR3 has 15 amino acids.

This clonotype appeared once. The chain employs TRBV5-4 and TRBJ2-3; D might be TRBD2 (5 bases). Germline-derived CDR1 and CDR2 are SGHNT and YYREEE (reference sequence). There are 15 residues in the CDR3. V dropped 4 bases and J dropped 3 bases, with 15 bases sitting between them. The CDR3 here is CASSMGVLSTDTQYF. The CDR3 bases are TGTGCCAGCAGCATGGGAGTCCTCAGTACAGATACGCAGTATTTT.

The genes are TRBV29-1 and TRBJ1-4; no firm D call. The CDR3 contains 13 residues. Germline V CDR1 and CDR2: SQVTM, ANQGSEA. V lost 4 bases and J 7 bases, leaving 13 bases between the germline ends. CDR3 protein: CSVGRESGEKLFF. The DNA of the CDR3 is TGCAGCGTTGGACGGGAGAGCGGTGAAAAACTGTTTTTT.

The chain employs TRBV10-3 and TRBJ2-1; maybe TRBD2 (5 bases). The germline gives CDR1 ENHRY, CDR2 SYGVKD. The CDR3 extends over 16 amino acids. In DNA form, the CDR3 reads TGTATCATCAGTGAAGGTAAGGCGGGCCCCCTCAATGAGCAGTTCTTC. Protein sequence: CIISEGKAGPLNEQFF.

In the case of this clonotype: At one boundary the junction diverges from the germline segment, which might be a read error. The chain couples TRBV11-3 to TRBJ2-2; D is ambiguous. There are 13 residues in the CDR3. Germline CDR1 SGHNT, CDR2 YENEEA. The CDR3 is CTSSFLDTWELFF. The CDR3 DNA follows: TGTACCAGCAGCTTCCTGGATACCTGGGAGCTGTTTTTT.

The chain joins TRBV6-6 to TRBJ2-1; D possibly corresponds to TRBD2 (6 bases). V shed 0 bases and J shed 7 bases, with 16 bases lying between them. The germline V gene encodes CDR1 MNHNY and CDR2 SVGAGI (reference sequence). The length of the CDR3 is 16 residues. The CDR3: CASSYSRGLAPNEQFF. DNA for the CDR3: TGTGCCAGCAGTTACTCGCGGGGACTCGCGCCTAATGAGCAGTTCTTC.

With respect to this clonotype: A junction boundary mismatches the germline segment, possibly from a read error. V gene TRBV29-1 combines with J gene TRBJ2-7; TRBD1 aligns across 7 bases. This CDR3 is built from 17 residues. Germline V gene data show CDR1 as SQVTM and CDR2 as ANQGSEA. CDR3 loop: CSVAGIGGLWSSREQYF. CDR3 nucleotides: TGTAGCGTAGCCGGGATAGGGGGCCTCTGGTCATCCCGGGAGCAGTACTTC.

On this clonotype itself: Germline and junction disagree at one end, which may indicate a read error. The chain joins TRBV28 to TRBJ1-4, with 9 positions matching TRBD1. The CDR3 runs to 14 residues. Germline V lookup: CDR1 MDHEN, CDR2 SYDVKM. CDR3 coding DNA: TGTGCCAGCAGTAGGACAGGGGAATTGGAAAAATTGTTTTTT. It yields the protein CASSRTGELEKLFF. The full variable domain, in which reference TRBV28 and TRBJ1-4 provide the parts outside the CDR3, is DVKVTQSSRYLVKRTGEKVFLECVQDMDHENMFWYRQDPGLGLRLIYFSYDVKMKEKGDIPEGYSVSREKKERFSLILESASTNQTSMYLCASSRTGELEKLFFGSGTQLSVL.

V gene TRBV4-1 combines with J gene TRBJ1-5, with 9 bases identical to TRBD1. Germline CDR1 and CDR2: MGHRA and YSYEKL. V gave up 4 bases and J gave up 6 bases; unmatched junction bases: 7. The CDR3 totals 15 residues. CDR3 coding DNA: TGCGCCAGCAGCCCCGGGACAGGGAGCTGTCAGCCCCAGCATTTT. Residues: CASSPGTGSCQPQHF.